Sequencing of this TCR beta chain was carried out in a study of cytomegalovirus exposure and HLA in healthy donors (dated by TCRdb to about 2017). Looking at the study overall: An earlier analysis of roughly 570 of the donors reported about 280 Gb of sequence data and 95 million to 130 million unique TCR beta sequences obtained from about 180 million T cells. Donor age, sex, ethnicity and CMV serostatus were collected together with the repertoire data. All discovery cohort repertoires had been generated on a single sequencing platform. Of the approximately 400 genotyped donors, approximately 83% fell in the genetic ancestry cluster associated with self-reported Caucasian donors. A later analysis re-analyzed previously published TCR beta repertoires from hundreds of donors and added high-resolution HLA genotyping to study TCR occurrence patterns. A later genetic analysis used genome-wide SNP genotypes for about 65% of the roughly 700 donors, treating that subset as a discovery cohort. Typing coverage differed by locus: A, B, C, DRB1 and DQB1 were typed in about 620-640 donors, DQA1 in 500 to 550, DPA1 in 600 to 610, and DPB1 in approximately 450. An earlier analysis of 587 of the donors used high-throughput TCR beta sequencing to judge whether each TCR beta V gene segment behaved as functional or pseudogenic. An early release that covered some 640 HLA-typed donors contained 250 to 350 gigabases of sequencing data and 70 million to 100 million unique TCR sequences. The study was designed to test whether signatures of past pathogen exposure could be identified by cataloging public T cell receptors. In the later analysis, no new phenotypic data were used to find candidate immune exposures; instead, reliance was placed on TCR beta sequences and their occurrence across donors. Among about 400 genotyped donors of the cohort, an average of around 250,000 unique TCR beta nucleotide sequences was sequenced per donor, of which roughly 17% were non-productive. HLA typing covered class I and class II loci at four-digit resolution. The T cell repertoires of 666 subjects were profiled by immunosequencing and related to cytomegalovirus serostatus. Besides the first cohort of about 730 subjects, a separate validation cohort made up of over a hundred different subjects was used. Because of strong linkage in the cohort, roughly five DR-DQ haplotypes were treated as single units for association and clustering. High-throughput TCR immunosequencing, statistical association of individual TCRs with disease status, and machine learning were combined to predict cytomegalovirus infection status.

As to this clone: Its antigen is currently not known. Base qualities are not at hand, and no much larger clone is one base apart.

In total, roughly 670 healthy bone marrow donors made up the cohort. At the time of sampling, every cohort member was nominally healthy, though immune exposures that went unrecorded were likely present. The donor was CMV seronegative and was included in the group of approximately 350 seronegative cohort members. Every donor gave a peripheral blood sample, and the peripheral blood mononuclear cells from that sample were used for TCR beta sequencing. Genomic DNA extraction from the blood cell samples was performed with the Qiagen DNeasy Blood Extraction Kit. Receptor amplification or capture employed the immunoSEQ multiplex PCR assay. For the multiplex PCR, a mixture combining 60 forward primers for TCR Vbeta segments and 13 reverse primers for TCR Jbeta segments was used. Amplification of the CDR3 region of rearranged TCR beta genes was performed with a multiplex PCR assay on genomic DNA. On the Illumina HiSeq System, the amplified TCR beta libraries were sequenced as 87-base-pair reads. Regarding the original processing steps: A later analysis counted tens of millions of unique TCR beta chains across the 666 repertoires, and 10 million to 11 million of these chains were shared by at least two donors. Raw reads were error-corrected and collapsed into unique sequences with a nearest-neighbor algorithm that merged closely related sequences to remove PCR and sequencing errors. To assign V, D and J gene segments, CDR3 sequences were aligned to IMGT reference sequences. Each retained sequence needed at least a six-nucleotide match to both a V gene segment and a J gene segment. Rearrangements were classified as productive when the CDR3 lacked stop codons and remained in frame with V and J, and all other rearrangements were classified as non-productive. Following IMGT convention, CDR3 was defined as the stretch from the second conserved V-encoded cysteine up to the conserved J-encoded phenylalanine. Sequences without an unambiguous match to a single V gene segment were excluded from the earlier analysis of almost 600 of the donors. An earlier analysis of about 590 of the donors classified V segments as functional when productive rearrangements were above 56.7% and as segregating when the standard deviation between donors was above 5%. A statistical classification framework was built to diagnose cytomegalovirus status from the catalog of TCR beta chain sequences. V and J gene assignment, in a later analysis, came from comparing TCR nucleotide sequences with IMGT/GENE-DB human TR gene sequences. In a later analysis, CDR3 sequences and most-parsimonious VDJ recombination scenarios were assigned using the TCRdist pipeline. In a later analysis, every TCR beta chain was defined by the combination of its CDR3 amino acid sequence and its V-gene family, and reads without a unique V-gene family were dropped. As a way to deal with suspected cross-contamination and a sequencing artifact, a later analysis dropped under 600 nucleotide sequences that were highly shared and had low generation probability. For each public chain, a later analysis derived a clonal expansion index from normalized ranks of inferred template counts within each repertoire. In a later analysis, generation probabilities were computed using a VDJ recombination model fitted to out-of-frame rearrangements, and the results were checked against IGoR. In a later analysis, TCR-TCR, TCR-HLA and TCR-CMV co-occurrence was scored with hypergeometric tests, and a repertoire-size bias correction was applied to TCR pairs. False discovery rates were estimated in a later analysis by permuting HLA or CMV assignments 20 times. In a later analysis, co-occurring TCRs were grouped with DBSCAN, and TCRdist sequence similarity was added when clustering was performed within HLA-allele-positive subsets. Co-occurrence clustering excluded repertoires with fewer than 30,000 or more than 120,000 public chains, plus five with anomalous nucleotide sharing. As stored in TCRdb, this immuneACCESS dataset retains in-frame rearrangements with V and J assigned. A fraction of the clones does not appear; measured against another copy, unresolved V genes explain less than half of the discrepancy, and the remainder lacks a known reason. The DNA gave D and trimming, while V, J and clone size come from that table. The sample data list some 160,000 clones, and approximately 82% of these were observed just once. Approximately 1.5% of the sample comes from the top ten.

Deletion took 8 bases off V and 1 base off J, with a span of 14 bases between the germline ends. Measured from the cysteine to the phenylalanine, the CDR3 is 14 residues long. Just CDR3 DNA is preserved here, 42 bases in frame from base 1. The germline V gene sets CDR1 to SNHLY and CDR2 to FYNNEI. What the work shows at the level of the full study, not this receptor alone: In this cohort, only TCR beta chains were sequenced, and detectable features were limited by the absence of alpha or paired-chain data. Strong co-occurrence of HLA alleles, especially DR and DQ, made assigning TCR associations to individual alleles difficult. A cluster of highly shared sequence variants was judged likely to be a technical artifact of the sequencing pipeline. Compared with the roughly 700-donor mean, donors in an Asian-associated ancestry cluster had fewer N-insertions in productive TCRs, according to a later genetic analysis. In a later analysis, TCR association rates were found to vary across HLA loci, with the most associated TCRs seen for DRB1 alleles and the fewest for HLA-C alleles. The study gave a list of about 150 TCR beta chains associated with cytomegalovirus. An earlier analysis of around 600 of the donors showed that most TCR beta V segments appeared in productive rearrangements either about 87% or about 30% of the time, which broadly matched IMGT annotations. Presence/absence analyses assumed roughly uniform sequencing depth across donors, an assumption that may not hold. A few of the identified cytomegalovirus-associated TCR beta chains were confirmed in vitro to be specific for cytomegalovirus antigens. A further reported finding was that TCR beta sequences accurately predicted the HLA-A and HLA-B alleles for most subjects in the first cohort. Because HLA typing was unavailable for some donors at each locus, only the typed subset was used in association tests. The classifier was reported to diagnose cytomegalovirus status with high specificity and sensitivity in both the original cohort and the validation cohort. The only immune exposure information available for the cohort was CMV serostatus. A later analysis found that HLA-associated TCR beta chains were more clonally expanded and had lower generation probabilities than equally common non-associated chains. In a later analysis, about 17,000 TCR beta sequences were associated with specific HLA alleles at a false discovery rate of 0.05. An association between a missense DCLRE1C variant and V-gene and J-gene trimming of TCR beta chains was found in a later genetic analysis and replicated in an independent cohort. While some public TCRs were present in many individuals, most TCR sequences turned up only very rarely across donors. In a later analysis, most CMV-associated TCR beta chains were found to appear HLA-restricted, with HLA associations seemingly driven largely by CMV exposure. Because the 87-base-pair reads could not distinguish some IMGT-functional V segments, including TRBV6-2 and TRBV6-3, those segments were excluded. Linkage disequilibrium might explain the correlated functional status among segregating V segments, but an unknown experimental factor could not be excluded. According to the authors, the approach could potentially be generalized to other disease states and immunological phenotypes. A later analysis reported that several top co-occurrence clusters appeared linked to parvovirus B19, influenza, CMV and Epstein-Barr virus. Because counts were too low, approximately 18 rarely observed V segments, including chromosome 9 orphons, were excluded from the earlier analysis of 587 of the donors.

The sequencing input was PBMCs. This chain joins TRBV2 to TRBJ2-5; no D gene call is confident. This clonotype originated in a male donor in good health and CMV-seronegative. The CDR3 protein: CASDKAVAQETQYF. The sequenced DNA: TGTGCCAGCGATAAGGCAGTAGCCCAAGAGACCCAGTACTTC.